The 14 T cell receptor beta chains listed next were all sequenced from one sample in a study of control samples from healthy donors and cancer patients. Profiled with immunoSEQ multiplex PCR; TCRdb holds only in-frame clones, not every one. The sample consists of 150,000 or so clones, about 90% of them appearing once. The specimen was blood. All receptors come from a man younger than 35 in good health.

The rearrangement joins TRBV6-2 or TRBV6-3 to TRBJ2-5, with D perhaps TRBD2 (5 bases). The V end lost 1 base, the J end lost 2 bases, and 8 bases lay between the germline ends. Germline-derived CDR1 and CDR2 are MNHEY and SVGEGT. This CDR3 contains 14 residues. The CDR3: CASSYFSGQETQYF. The CDR3 DNA is TGTGCCAGCAGTTACTTCTCGGGGCAAGAGACCCAGTACTTC.

The gene calls are TRBV27 and TRBJ2-7, with 8 bases lining up with TRBD1. CDR1 is MNHEY, CDR2 SMNVEV, per germline (reference sequence). The CDR3 runs to 15 residues. Trimming at V came to 4 bases and at J to 4 bases, leaving 9 bases not matched to a gene. The CDR3 DNA is TGTGCCAGCAGTTCAGACAGGGGCCACCTGTACGAGCAGTACTTC. This translates into CASSSDRGHLYEQYF.

The chain joins TRBV24-1 to TRBJ2-3, with D maybe TRBD1 (5 bases). Trimming removed 1 base at V and 3 bases at J, with 10 bases between. The CDR3 is 15 residues long. Germline V gene sequence: CDR1 KGHDR, CDR2 SFDVKD. DNA of the CDR3: TGTGCCACCAGTGATTTCCGTCAGGGAACAGATACGCAGTATTTT. Its protein product is CATSDFRQGTDTQYF.

This chain links TRBV27 with TRBJ1-5; tentative D call: TRBD1 (5 bases). The CDR3 spans 14 residues. Germline-derived CDR1 and CDR2 are MNHEY and SMNVEV (reference sequence). V lost 4 bases and J 0 bases, leaving 7 bases between the germline ends. The CDR3 is CASSSRVSNQPQHF. The CDR3 DNA is TGTGCCAGCAGTTCCAGGGTTAGCAATCAGCCCCAGCATTTT.

The J gene is TRBJ1-2, the V gene TRBV19, with D maybe TRBD1 (6 bases). There are 14 residues in the CDR3. V lost 8 bases to trimming and J lost 8 bases, with 21 bases between them. Per germline, CDR1 LNHDA and CDR2 SQIVND (reference sequence). DNA for the CDR3: TGTGCCAGTCATCGTGAGGGGGGGGGAGACGGCTACACCTTC. This sequence encodes CASHREGGGDGYTF.

The rearrangement links TRBV7-9 to TRBJ2-1; 8 bases align to TRBD1. CDR3 size: 15 residues. The trim removed 5 bases at V and 5 bases at J, leaving 8 bases unmatched. The germline V gene encodes CDR1 SEHNR and CDR2 FQNEAQ (reference sequence). The chain's CDR3 is CASSPGQGLDNEQFF. In nucleotides, the CDR3 is TGTGCCAGCAGCCCAGGACAGGGACTCGACAATGAGCAGTTCTTC.

The gene calls are TRBV5-1 and TRBJ2-1, with 7 bases lining up with TRBD2. The V and J ends lost 1 base and 9 bases, in that order; junction bases with no gene match: 10. Germline V lookup: CDR1 SGHRS, CDR2 YFSETQ. The CDR3 contains 15 residues. Here the CDR3 DNA reads TGCGCCAGCAGCTTGTTATTGGGGAGGGCTCTTGAGCAGTTCTTC. This codes for CASSLLLGRALEQFF. Full variable domain (rest looked up from reference TRBV5-1 and TRBJ2-1): KAGVTQTPRYLIKTRGQQVTLSCSPISGHRSVSWYQQTPGQGLQFLFEYFSETQRNKGNFPGRFSGRQFSNSRSEMNVSTLELGDSALYLCASSLLLGRALEQFFGPGTRLTVL.

The chain employs TRBV6-2 or TRBV6-3 and TRBJ2-1; 7 bases match TRBD1. V dropped 5 bases and J dropped 3; count of bases not matched to a gene: 4. The germline V gene has CDR1 MNHEY and CDR2 SVGEGT. CDR3 length: 14 amino acids. CDR3 sequence: CASSPGGVYNEQFF. CDR3 sequence (DNA): TGTGCCAGCAGTCCAGGGGGAGTCTACAATGAGCAGTTCTTC.

This clone has only one observation. The chain has TRBV3-1 (or the pseudogene TRBV3-2) and TRBJ2-5, with D uncertain. V was cut by 2 bases and J by 4 bases, with 26 bases left in between. The CDR3 totals 19 residues. The germline gives CDR1 LGHDT, CDR2 YNNKEL (reference sequence). CDR3 DNA: TGTGCCAGCAGCCAACCACCTACCCCATCCAGCCCCATGGGAGAGACCCAGTACTTC. Amino acids: CASSQPPTPSSPMGETQYF.

The chain employs TRBV6-2 or TRBV6-3 and TRBJ2-5; 9 bases are a match to TRBD1. The CDR3 sequence is 15 residues long. CDR1 and CDR2 (germline): MNHEY, SVGEGT. V lost 4 bases and J lost 4; bases outside the gene matches: 7. The CDR3 DNA reads as TGTGCCAGCAGTTTGGGGACAGGGCGTAGAGAGACCCAGTACTTC. This sequence encodes CASSLGTGRRETQYF.

Concerning this clone itself: Different DNA sequences within this sample yield the same CDR3. This sequence joins TRBV23-1 and TRBJ2-5, with 11 bases identical to TRBD2. TRBV23-1 is assigned to the ORF class and has an uncertain function. This CDR3 has 20 amino acids. V shed 6 bases, J shed 3 bases, and the junction held 21 bases outside the gene matches. CDR3 nucleotide sequence: TGCGCCAGCAGACTCGGATCGGACCGATTAGCGGGGGGGAGAAAAGAGACCCAGTACTTC. Its translation is CASRLGSDRLAGGRKETQYF.

The V gene is TRBV19, the J gene TRBJ2-2; D gene unclear. Germline CDR1 is LNHDA and CDR2 is SQIVND (reference sequence). Trimming left V 7 bases short and J 1 base short, with 10 bases between. This CDR3 has 14 residues. The CDR3 protein is CASTTDENTGELFF. CDR3 nucleotide sequence: TGTGCCAGTACCACGGACGAGAACACCGGGGAGCTGTTTTTT.

The chain employs TRBV29-1 and TRBJ2-7; TRBD2 matches at 16 bases. From germline, CDR1 is SQVTM and CDR2 ANQGSEA. Trimming at V came to 7 bases and at J to 4 bases, leaving 7 bases not matched to a gene. The CDR3 covers 15 residues. The CDR3: CSADGTSGGGYEQYF. CDR3 bases: TGCAGCGCCGATGGGACTAGCGGGGGGGGTTACGAGCAGTACTTC.

The chain uses TRBV28 and TRBJ1-1, with D perhaps matching TRBD1 (6 bases). With 5 bases removed from V and 2 bases from J, the gap between germline ends came to 12 bases. The CDR3 is 14 residues long. Per germline, CDR1 MDHEN and CDR2 SYDVKM. The CDR3 sequence is CASSAGVSNTEAFF. The CDR3 DNA reads as TGTGCCAGCAGTGCAGGGGTTTCTAACACTGAAGCTTTCTTT.